This passage covers 28 T cell receptor beta chains from one sample sequenced in a study of blood T cell repertoires in COVID-19. Libraries were prepared by immunoSEQ multiplex PCR; TCRdb keeps only in-frame clonotypes and omits some of them. Here the sample spans about 190,000 clones, approximately 84% being singletons. Sequenced input: PBMCs or T cells enriched from blood (not recorded which). These receptors all stem from a woman in her twenties or thirties who had recovered from COVID-19.

V gene TRBV10-2 combines with J gene TRBJ1-3, with 7 bases aligning to TRBD1. CDR1 and CDR2 (germline): WSHSY, SAAADI. The junction had 2 bases not matched to a gene; V was cut back by 6 bases and J by 0 bases. This CDR3 is 14 amino acids long. CDR3 residues: CASRSGGSGNTIYF. The CDR3 DNA follows: TGCGCCAGCAGATCAGGGGGCTCTGGAAACACCATATATTTT.

The chain employs TRBV27 and TRBJ2-7; 7 bases agree with TRBD2. Germline V gene lookup returns CDR1 MNHEY and CDR2 SMNVEV (reference sequence). With 0 bases clipped from V and 4 bases from J, the junction kept 6 bases outside the gene matches. The CDR3 length is 15 residues. The CDR3 DNA sequence: TGTGCCAGCAGTTTATCGAACGGGAGGATTTACGAGCAGTACTTC. Translating it yields CASSLSNGRIYEQYF.

The genes are TRBV11-2 and TRBJ1-3, with a weak D call TRBD1 (5 bases). With 5 bases removed from V and 0 bases from J, the gap between germline ends came to 14 bases. Germline CDR1 reads SGHAT; CDR2 reads FQNNGV. The CDR3 totals 16 residues. The CDR3 loop is CASSTGGQRSGNTIYF. The CDR3 DNA follows: TGTGCCAGCAGCACAGGTGGGCAACGCTCTGGAAACACCATATATTTT.

This clone was counted a single time. The chain employs TRBV15 and TRBJ2-3; D unresolved. Trimming removed 1 base from V and 3 bases from J, with 5 bases in between. Germline V gives CDR1 LNHNV, CDR2 YYDKDF (reference sequence). This CDR3 has 13 residues. In DNA form, the CDR3 reads TGTGCCACCAGCAGAGCGACTACAGATACGCAGTATTTT. Its protein is CATSRATTDTQYF. The full variable domain, completed using reference TRBV15 and TRBJ2-3, is DAMVIQNPRYQVTQFGKPVTLSCSQTLNHNVMYWYQQKSSQAPKLLFHYYDKDFNNEADTPDNFQSRRPNTSFCFLDIRSPGLGDTAMYLCATSRATTDTQYFGPGTRLTVL.

The chain has TRBV29-1 and TRBJ2-7, with 8 bases matching TRBD2. This CDR3 region has 14 residues. CDR1 SQVTM and CDR2 ANQGSEA come from the germline V gene. Trimming removed 3 bases from V and 3 bases from J; junction bases left unmatched: 7. CDR3 amino acids: CSVEGGRIGYEQYF. The CDR3 DNA sequence: TGCAGCGTTGAGGGCGGGAGGATCGGCTACGAGCAGTACTTC.

This rearrangement joins TRBV6-5 to TRBJ1-6, with D unclear. Germline CDR1 is MNHEY and CDR2 is SVGAGI. CDR3 size: 13 residues. Between the trimmed V and J ends, which lost 6 bases and 4 bases, there was a span of 7 bases. The CDR3 nucleotides are TGTGCCAGCAGCCGCGATTATAATTCACCCCTCCACTTT. Translation gives CASSRDYNSPLHF.

The chain carries TRBV5-4 and TRBJ2-7; 10 nucleotides match TRBD2. V lost 4 bases to trimming and J lost 7 bases; unmatched junction nucleotides: 8. CDR1 and CDR2 (germline): SGHNT, YYREEE (reference sequence). The CDR3 loop spans 14 amino acids. This chain's CDR3 is CASSKVAGGEEQYF. CDR3 coding DNA: TGTGCCAGCAGCAAGGTAGCGGGAGGCGAAGAGCAGTACTTC. Drawing the rest from reference TRBV5-4 and TRBJ2-7, the complete variable domain is ETGVTQSPTHLIKTRGQQVTLRCSSQSGHNTVSWYQQALGQGPQFIFQYYREEENGRGNFPPRFSGLQFPNYSSELNVNALELDDSALYLCASSKVAGGEEQYFGPGTRLTVT.

The V gene is TRBV28, the J gene TRBJ1-1; D is uncertain. V dropped 7 bases and J dropped 1 base, with 13 bases sitting between them. The CDR3 contains 14 residues. Germline CDR1 and CDR2: MDHEN and SYDVKM. CDR3 nucleotide sequence: TGTGCCAGCACCACGGGAGGAAAGAACACTGAAGCTTTCTTT. Translated: CASTTGGKNTEAFF.

V gene TRBV19 combines with J gene TRBJ2-7; weak D call: TRBD2 (5 bases). Trimming took 5 bases from V and 3 from J, leaving 8 bases between them. The CDR3 covers 12 residues. The germline V gene has CDR1 LNHDA and CDR2 SQIVND (reference sequence). The DNA of the CDR3 is TGTGCCAGTAGTCCGGGAAACTACGAGCAGTACTTC. This encodes CASSPGNYEQYF. Drawing the rest from reference TRBV19 and TRBJ2-7, the complete variable domain is DGGITQSPKYLFRKEGQNVTLSCEQNLNHDAMYWYRQDPGQGLRLIYYSQIVNDFQKGDIAEGYSVSREKKESFPLTVTSAQKNPTAFYLCASSPGNYEQYFGPGTRLTVT.

The rearrangement uses TRBV11-2 and TRBJ1-5; TRBD1 might be the D (6 bases). CDR1 and CDR2 from the germline V gene are SGHAT and FQNNGV. V shed 5 bases and J shed 7 bases, with 21 bases lying between them. The CDR3 extends over 16 amino acids. CDR3 sequence reads: CASSLNRVQGGQPQHF. CDR3 coding DNA: TGTGCCAGCAGCCTCAACCGCGTACAGGGAGGGCAGCCCCAGCATTTT.

The gene calls are TRBV5-6 and TRBJ1-2; TRBD1 agrees at 8 bases. This CDR3 has 13 amino acids. Germline V CDR1 and CDR2: SGHDT, YYEEEE. V shed 5 bases and J 3 bases; nucleotides not matched to a gene: 3. DNA of the CDR3: TGTGCCAGCAGATCGACAGGGGACTATGGCTACACCTTC. This encodes CASRSTGDYGYTF.

V gene TRBV10-3 combines with J gene TRBJ2-7, with D possibly matching TRBD2 (6 bases). CDR1 is ENHRY, CDR2 SYGVKD, per germline. The CDR3 length is 16 residues. Trimming took 0 bases from V and 4 from J, leaving 16 bases between them. The DNA for the CDR3 is TGTGCCATCAGTGAGTCGACTCGGGGGAGTTGGTACGAGCAGTACGTC. Amino acid sequence: CAISESTRGSWYEQYV.

V is TRBV7-2 and J is TRBJ2-5; 11 nucleotides match TRBD2. Germline V CDR1 and CDR2: SGHTA, FQGNSA. The CDR3 spans 14 residues. The ends lost 5 bases at V and 10 bases at J; junction bases unmatched: 9. DNA for the CDR3: TGTGCCAGCAGCCAACTAGCGGGGGCCGGGGGCCAGTACTTC. This gives the protein CASSQLAGAGGQYF.

This chain connects TRBV6-5 to TRBJ2-3; weak D call: TRBD1 (5 bases). Trimming removed 1 base at V and 5 bases at J, with 7 bases between. The CDR3 spans 13 residues. Germline V lookup: CDR1 MNHEY, CDR2 SVGAGI. The CDR3 DNA sequence: TGTGCCAGCAGTTACTTGACAGAAGATACGCAGTATTTT. This translates into CASSYLTEDTQYF.

CDR3 bases: TGTGCCAGCAGTCCGACGACTGCAACTAATGAAAAACTGTTTTTT. Its translation is CASSPTTATNEKLFF. V usage is TRBV5-4 and J usage is TRBJ1-4; D is uncertain. Trimming stripped 5 bases from V and 0 bases from J, with 11 bases between. Germline CDR1 and CDR2: SGHNT and YYREEE (reference sequence). The CDR3 extends over 15 amino acids.

The gene calls are TRBV10-3 and TRBJ2-3; 7 nucleotides match TRBD1. The CDR3 is made up of 15 amino acids. V lost 5 bases, J lost 0 bases, and 5 bases stayed unmatched. Germline V gene lookup returns CDR1 ENHRY and CDR2 SYGVKD. CDR3 DNA sequence: TGTGCCATCAGTAAGGACAGGAAAAGCACAGATACGCAGTATTTT. Protein product: CAISKDRKSTDTQYF.

This clone was found once. The genes are TRBV18 and TRBJ1-6; TRBD1 matches at 9 bases. CDR3 length equals 15 residues. Per germline, CDR1 KGHSH and CDR2 LQKENI. J lost 7 bases, V lost 1 base, and 2 bases had no gene match. The CDR3 DNA reads TGTGCCAGCTCACCACGGACAGGGGTAAATTCACCCCTCCACTTT. It encodes CASSPRTGVNSPLHF.

The V gene is TRBV28, the J gene TRBJ2-3, with 11 bases aligning to TRBD2. This CDR3 has 17 amino acids. Germline-derived CDR1 and CDR2 are MDHEN and SYDVKM. The V gene end was trimmed by 3 bases and the J gene end by 4 bases; junction bases not matched to a gene: 9. CDR3 region: CASSFGLAGGRADTQYF. CDR3 DNA: TGTGCCAGCAGTTTCGGGCTAGCGGGGGGAAGGGCAGATACGCAGTATTTT.

The V call is TRBV6-5, the J call TRBJ1-1; D not resolved. CDR3 length: 15 amino acids. Per the germline V gene, CDR1 is MNHEY and CDR2 is SVGAGI. Trimming cost V 0 bases and J 0 bases, with 8 bases left between them. DNA of the CDR3: TGTGCCAGCAGTTACTCGTCCGAGGTGAACACTGAAGCTTTCTTT. Residues: CASSYSSEVNTEAFF.

V and J are TRBV19 and TRBJ2-3, with TRBD2 matching 10 bases. J was trimmed by 3 bases and V by 5 bases; bases with no gene match: 8. Germline values: CDR1 LNHDA, CDR2 SQIVND (reference sequence). The CDR3 is made up of 16 amino acids. The CDR3 is CASSAPAGGITDTQYF. CDR3 DNA sequence: TGTGCCAGTAGTGCCCCAGCGGGAGGGATTACAGATACGCAGTATTTT.

V is TRBV2 and J is TRBJ2-3; possible D gene TRBD2, 6 bases. CDR1 and CDR2 (germline): SNHLY, FYNNEI. The CDR3 has 15 residues. V was cut by 6 bases and J by 0 bases, with 13 bases left in between. The CDR3 is CASRALSGSTDTQYF. In nucleotides, the CDR3 is TGTGCCAGCAGGGCCCTCAGCGGGAGCACAGATACGCAGTATTTT.

This chain joins TRBV9 and TRBJ2-1; TRBD1 matches 8 bases. The CDR3 covers 14 residues. Germline CDR1 reads SGDLS; CDR2 reads YYNGEE. V shed 3 bases and J 12 bases; nucleotides not matched to a gene: 11. CDR3 DNA sequence: TGTGCCAGCAGCGGAGCGGACAGGGCTTATGTGCAGTTCTTC. Residues: CASSGADRAYVQFF.

J is TRBJ2-5 and V is TRBV7-9, with D possibly matching TRBD2 (6 bases). V lost 1 base, J lost 2 bases, and 11 bases lay in between. The CDR3 has 15 residues. Germline CDR1 reads SEHNR; CDR2 reads FQNEAQ (reference sequence). The CDR3 here is CASSLEEAGQETQYF. CDR3 coding DNA: TGTGCCAGCAGCTTAGAAGAGGCGGGGCAAGAGACCCAGTACTTC.

This clone was detected a few times. This chain uses TRBV7-2 with TRBJ1-5; TRBD1 might be the D (5 bases). This CDR3 is built from 15 residues. The V gene's germline CDR1 is SGHTA and CDR2 FQGNSA. The V end lost 3 bases, the J end lost 5 bases, and 14 bases lay between the germline ends. The CDR3 sequence is CASSLAAGSYQPQHF. The CDR3 DNA sequence: TGTGCCAGCAGCTTGGCCGCAGGGTCATATCAGCCCCAGCATTTT. Complete variable domain (other parts from reference TRBV7-2 and TRBJ1-5): GAGVSQSPSNKVTEKGKDVELRCDPISGHTALYWYRQSLGQGLEFLIYFQGNSAPDKSGLPSDRFSAERTGGSVSTLTIQRTQQEDSAVYLCASSLAAGSYQPQHFGDGTRLSIL.

This clone has only one observation. The V call is TRBV11-3, the J call TRBJ2-2; perhaps TRBD2 as D (6 bases). Germline V gene sequence: CDR1 SGHNT, CDR2 YENEEA. The CDR3 has 16 residues. Trimming pared 5 bases from V and 1 base from J, leaving 14 bases between. The CDR3: CASSRFTGENTGELFF. The CDR3 DNA reads as TGTGCCAGCAGCCGCTTTACGGGGGAGAACACCGGGGAGCTGTTTTTT.

This chain joins TRBV9 and TRBJ2-7; TRBD1 matches 8 bases. Trimming at V came to 3 bases and at J to 5 bases, leaving 10 bases not matched to a gene. CDR1 is SGDLS and CDR2 is YYNGEE in the germline V gene. The CDR3 runs to 15 residues. In nucleotides, the CDR3 is TGTGCCAGCAGCGGGACAGGGCATGGTCTCAACGAGCAGTACTTC. This codes for CASSGTGHGLNEQYF.

The chain employs TRBV24-1 and TRBJ2-2; D gene ambiguous. The CDR3 is 15 amino acids. The V end lost 3 bases, the J end lost 2 bases, and 9 bases lay between the germline ends. Germline V lookup: CDR1 KGHDR, CDR2 SFDVKD. This CDR3 is CATSDTQKNTGELFF. The CDR3, as DNA: TGTGCCACCAGTGATACCCAGAAAAACACCGGGGAGCTGTTTTTT.

This rearrangement joins TRBV5-1 to TRBJ1-1; D is undetermined. This CDR3 is 13 amino acids long. V shed 0 bases and J shed 4 bases, with 7 bases lying between them. Germline CDR1 is SGHRS and CDR2 is YFSETQ. CDR3 region: CASSLASGTEAFF. The DNA for the CDR3 is TGCGCCAGCAGCTTGGCTTCGGGCACTGAAGCTTTCTTT.